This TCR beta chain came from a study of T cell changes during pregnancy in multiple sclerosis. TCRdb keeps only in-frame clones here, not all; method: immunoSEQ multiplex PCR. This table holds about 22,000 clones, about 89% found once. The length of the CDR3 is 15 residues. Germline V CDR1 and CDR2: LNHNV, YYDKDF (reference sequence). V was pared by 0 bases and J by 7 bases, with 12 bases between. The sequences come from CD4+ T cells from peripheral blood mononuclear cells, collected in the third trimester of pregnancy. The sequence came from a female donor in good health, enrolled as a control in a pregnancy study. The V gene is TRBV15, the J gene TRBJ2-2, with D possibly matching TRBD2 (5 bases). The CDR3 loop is CATSRDQLAGGELFF. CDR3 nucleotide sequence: TGTGCCACCAGCAGAGATCAGCTAGCCGGCGGGGAGCTGTTTTTT. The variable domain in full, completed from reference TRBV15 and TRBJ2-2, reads DAMVIQNPRYQVTQFGKPVTLSCSQTLNHNVMYWYQQKSSQAPKLLFHYYDKDFNNEADTPDNFQSRRPNTSFCFLDIRSPGLGDTAMYLCATSRDQLAGGELFFGEGSRLTVL.